This TCR beta chain was retrieved from a study of blood T cell repertoires in COVID-19. Study at large: Italy, Spain and the United States were the sources of the convalescent and acute COVID-19 samples. T cells, B-cell-depleted T cells, or PBMCs provided the cDNA or gDNA that served as material.

V dropped 0 bases and J dropped 7 bases, with 13 bases sitting between them. Germline-derived CDR1 and CDR2 are SGHTA and FQGTGA. The CDR3 covers 15 residues. As handled by the study authors: Cell counts per sample came from amplifying reference gene primers. TCRdb's copy holds only in-frame clones and misses some; the assay was immunoSEQ multiplex PCR. That table gives V, J and clone size, and the DNA gave D and trimming. The sample includes about 220,000 clones, about four fifths of them seen just once. The chain carries TRBV7-3 and TRBJ2-1, with D maybe TRBD2 (6 bases). Sequencing input: peripheral blood. The clonotype was recovered from a woman over 75 with acute or convalescent COVID-19. The CDR3 region has the DNA TGTGCCAGCAGCTTAACGTGGGGGGAGATGAATGAGCAGTTCTTC. Its translation: CASSLTWGEMNEQFF.